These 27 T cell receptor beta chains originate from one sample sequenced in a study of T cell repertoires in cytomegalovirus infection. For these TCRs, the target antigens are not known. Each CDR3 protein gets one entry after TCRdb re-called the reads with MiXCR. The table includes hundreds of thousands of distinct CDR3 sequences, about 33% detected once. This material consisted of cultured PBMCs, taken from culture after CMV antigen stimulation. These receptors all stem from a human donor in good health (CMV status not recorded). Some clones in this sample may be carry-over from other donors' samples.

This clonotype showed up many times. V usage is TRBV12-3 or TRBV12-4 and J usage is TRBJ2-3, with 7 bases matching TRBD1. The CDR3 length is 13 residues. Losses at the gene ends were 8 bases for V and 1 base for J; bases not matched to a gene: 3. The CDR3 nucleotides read TGTGCCAGCCGCGGACAGGGCACAGATACGCAGTATTTT. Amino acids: CASRGQGTDTQYF.

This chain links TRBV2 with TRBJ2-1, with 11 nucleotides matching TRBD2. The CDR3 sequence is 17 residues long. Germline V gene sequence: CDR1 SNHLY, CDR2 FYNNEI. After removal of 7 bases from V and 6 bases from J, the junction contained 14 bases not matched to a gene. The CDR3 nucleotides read TGTGCCAGCAAGCAAGGTGGTAGCGGGAGGGCCCTCAATGAGCAGTTCTTC. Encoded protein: CASKQGGSGRALNEQFF.

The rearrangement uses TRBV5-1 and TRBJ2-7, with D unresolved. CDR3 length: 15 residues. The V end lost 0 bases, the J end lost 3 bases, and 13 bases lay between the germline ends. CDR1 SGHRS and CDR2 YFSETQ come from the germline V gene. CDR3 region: CASSLEPGGFYEQYV. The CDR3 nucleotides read TGCGCCAGCAGCTTGGAGCCAGGCGGATTCTACGAGCAGTACGTC.

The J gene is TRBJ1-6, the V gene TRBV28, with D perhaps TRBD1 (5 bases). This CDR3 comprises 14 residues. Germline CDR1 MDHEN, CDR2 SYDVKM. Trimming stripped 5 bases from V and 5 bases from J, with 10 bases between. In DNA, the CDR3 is TGTGCCAGCAGTCGGGGCAGTGATAATTCACCCCTCCACTTT. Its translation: CASSRGSDNSPLHF.

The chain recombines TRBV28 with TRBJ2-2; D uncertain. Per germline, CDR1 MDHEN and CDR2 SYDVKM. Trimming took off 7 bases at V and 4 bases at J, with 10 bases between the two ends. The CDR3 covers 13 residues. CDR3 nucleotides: TGTGCCAGCAATACAGTTACCACCGGGGAGCTGTTTTTT. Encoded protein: CASNTVTTGELFF.

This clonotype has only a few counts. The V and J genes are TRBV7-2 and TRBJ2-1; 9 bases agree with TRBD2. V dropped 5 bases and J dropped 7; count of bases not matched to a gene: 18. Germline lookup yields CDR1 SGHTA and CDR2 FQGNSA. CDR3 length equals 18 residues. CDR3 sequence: CASSKYVGRGRAGNEQFF. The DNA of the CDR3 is TGTGCCAGCAGCAAATACGTCGGTCGCGGGAGGGCGGGGAATGAGCAGTTCTTC.

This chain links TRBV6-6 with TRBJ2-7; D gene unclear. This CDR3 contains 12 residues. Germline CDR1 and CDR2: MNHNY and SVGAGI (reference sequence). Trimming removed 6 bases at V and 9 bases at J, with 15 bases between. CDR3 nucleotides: TGTGCCAGCAGCTATTCTGAAAACCGGCAGTACTTC. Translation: CASSYSENRQYF.

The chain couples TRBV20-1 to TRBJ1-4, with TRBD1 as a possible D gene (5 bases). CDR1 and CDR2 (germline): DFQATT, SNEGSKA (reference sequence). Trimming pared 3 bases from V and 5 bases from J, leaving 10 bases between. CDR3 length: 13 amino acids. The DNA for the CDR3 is TGCAGTGCTAGGGACATGAAAAATGAAAAACTGTTTTTT. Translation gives CSARDMKNEKLFF.

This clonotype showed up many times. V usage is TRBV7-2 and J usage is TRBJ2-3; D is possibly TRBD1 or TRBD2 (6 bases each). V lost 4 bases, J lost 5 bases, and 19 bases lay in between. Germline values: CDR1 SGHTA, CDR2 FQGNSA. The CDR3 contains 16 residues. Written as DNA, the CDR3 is TGTGCCAGCAGCTCGCCGGTGGGGGGCATGGTAGATACGCAGTATTTT. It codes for CASSSPVGGMVDTQYF. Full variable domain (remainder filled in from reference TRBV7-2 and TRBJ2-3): GAGVSQSPSNKVTEKGKDVELRCDPISGHTALYWYRQSLGQGLEFLIYFQGNSAPDKSGLPSDRFSAERTGGSVSTLTIQRTQQEDSAVYLCASSSPVGGMVDTQYFGPGTRLTVL.

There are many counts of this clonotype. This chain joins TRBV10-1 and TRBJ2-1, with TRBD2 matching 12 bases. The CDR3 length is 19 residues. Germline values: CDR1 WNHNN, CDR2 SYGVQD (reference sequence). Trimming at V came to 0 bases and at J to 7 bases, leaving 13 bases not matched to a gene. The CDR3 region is CASSESASGRAGKFNEQFF. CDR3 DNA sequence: TGCGCCAGCAGTGAGTCGGCTAGCGGGAGGGCCGGTAAATTTAATGAGCAGTTCTTC.

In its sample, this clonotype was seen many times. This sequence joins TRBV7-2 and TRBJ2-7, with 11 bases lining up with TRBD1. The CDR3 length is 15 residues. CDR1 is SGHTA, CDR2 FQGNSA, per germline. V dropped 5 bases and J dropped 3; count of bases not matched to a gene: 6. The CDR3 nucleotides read TGTGCCAGCAGCAACGGACAGGGGGCTAGCTACGAGCAGTACGTC. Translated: CASSNGQGASYEQYV.

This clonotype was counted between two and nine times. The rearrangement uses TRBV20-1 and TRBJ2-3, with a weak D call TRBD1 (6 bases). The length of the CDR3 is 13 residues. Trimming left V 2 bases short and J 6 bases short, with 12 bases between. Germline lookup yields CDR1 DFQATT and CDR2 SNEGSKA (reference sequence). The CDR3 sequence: CSARQGTTDTQYF. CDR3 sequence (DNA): TGCAGTGCTAGACAAGGGACAACCGATACGCAGTATTTT.

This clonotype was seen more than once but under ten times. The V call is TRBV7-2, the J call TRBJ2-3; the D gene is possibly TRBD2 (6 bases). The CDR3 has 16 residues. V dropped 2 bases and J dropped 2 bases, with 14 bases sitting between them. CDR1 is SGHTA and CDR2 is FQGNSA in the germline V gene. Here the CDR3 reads CASSLITSRTTDTQYF. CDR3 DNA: TGTGCCAGCAGCTTAATTACTAGCCGAACCACAGATACGCAGTATTTT.

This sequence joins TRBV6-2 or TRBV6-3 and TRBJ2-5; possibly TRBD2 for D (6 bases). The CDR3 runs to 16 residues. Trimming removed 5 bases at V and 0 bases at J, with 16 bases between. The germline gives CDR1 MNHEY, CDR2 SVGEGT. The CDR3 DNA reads TGTGCCAGCAGTCTCCGACTAGGTGGGGACCAAGAGACCCAGTACTTC. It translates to CASSLRLGGDQETQYF.

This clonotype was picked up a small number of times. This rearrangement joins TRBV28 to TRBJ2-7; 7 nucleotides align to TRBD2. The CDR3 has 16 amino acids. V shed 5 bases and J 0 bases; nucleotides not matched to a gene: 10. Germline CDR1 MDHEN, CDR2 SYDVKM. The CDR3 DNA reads TGTGCCAGCAGTCGCACGGGGGGTCTTAGCTCCTACGAGCAGTACTTC. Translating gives CASSRTGGLSSYEQYF.

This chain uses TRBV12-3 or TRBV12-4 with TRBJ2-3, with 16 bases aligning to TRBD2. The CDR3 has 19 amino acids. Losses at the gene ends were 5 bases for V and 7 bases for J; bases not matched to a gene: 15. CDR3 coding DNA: TGTGCCAGCAGTCCCCGGGGCATCGGGACTAGCGGGGGGGTATATACGCAGTATTTT. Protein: CASSPRGIGTSGGVYTQYF.

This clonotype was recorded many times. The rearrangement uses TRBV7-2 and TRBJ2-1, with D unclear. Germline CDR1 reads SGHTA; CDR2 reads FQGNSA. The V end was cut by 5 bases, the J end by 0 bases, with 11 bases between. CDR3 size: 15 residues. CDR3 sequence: CASSPTRSSYNEQFF. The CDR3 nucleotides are TGTGCCAGCAGCCCTACGCGGAGCTCCTACAATGAGCAGTTCTTC.

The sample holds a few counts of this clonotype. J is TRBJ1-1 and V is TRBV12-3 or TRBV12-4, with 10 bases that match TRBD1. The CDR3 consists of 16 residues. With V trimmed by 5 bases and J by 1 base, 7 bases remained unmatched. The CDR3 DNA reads TGTGCCAGCAGTACCGGGACAGGGGTCCAGAACACTGAAGCTTTCTTT. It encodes CASSTGTGVQNTEAFF.

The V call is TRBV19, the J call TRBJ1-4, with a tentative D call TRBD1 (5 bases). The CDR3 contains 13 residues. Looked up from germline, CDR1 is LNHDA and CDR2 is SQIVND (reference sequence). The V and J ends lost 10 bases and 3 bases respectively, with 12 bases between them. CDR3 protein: CATHRQPNEKLFF. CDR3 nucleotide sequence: TGTGCCACCCATCGACAGCCTAATGAAAAACTGTTTTTT.

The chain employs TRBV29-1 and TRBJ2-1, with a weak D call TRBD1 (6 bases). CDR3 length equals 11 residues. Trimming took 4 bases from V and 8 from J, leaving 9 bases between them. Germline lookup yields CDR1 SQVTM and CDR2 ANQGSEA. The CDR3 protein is CSVVRTDEQFF. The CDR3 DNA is TGCAGCGTTGTCAGGACAGATGAGCAGTTCTTC.

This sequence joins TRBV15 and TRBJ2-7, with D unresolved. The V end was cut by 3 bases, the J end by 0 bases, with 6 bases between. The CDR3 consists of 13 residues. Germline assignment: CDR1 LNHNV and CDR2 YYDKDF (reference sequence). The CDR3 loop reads CATSRGSSYEQYV. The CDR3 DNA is TGTGCCACCAGCAGGGGAAGCTCCTACGAGCAGTACGTC.

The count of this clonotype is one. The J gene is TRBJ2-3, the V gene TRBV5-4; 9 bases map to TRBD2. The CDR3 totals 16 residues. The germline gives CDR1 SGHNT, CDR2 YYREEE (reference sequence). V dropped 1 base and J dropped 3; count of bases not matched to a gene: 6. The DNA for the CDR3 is TGTGCCAGCAGCTTGCAGCGGGAGGCGAAGACAGATACGCAGTATTTT. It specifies CASSLQREAKTDTQYF.

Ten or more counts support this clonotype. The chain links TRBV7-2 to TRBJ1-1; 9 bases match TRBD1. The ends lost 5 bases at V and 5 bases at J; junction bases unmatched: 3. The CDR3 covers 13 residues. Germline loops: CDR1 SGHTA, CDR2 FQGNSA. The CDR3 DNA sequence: TGTGCCAGCAGCGCTGACAGGGGGACTGAAGCTTTCTTT. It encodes CASSADRGTEAFF.

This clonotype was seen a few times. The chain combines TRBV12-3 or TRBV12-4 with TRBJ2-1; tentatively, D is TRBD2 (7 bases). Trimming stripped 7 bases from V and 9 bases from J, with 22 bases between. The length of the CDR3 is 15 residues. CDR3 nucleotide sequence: TGTGCCAGCACCCTGGGGGGGGGCGCGAGTGGTGAGCAGTTCTTC. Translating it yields CASTLGGGASGEQFF.

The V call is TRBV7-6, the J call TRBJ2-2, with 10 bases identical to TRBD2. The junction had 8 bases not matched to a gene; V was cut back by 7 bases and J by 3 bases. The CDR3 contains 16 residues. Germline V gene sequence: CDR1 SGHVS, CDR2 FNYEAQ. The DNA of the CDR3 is TGTGCCAGCACACAAGGGACTAGCGTGTACACCGGGGAGCTGTTTTTT. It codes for CASTQGTSVYTGELFF.

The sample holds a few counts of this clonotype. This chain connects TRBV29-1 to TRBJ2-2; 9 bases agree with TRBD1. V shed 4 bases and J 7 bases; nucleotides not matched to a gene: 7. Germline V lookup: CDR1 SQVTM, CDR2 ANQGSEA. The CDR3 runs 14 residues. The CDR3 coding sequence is TGCAGCGTTGTGAAACAGGGGGCTAACGGGGAGCTGTTTTTT. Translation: CSVVKQGANGELFF.

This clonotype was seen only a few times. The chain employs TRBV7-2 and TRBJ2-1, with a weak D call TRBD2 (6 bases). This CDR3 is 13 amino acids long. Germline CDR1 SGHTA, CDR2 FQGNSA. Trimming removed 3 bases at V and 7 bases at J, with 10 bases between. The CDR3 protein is CASSFRGLNEQFF. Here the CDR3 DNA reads TGTGCCAGCAGCTTTCGGGGACTTAATGAGCAGTTCTTC.